This passage covers 10 T cell receptor beta chains from one sample sequenced in a study of cytomegalovirus exposure and HLA in healthy donors. Sequencing used immunoSEQ multiplex PCR; TCRdb keeps in-frame clones, though not all of them. The sample shows approximately 150,000 clones, more than 70% of them seen only once. Source material: PBMCs. The source is a man between 25 and 39 years old in good health and CMV-seropositive.

The chain links TRBV5-1 to TRBJ2-1; 14 nucleotides match TRBD2. The CDR3 is 17 residues long. The J segment lost 2 bases and the V segment lost 9 bases, leaving 10 bases of the junction unmatched. Germline CDR1 and CDR2: SGHRS and YFSETQ. CDR3 sequence: CATGLGLAGGPYNEQFF. The CDR3 nucleotides are TGCGCCACGGGATTAGGACTAGCGGGAGGTCCCTACAATGAGCAGTTCTTC.

The chain has TRBV30 and TRBJ2-3, with D perhaps matching TRBD1 (6 bases). Per the germline V gene, CDR1 is GTSNPN and CDR2 is SVGIG (reference sequence). V was pared by 8 bases and J by 6 bases, with 21 bases between. This CDR3 contains 14 residues. The CDR3 nucleotides are TGTGCCGGTCGACCTCCAGGGGCGCGGGATACGCAGTATTTT. As protein: CAGRPPGARDTQYF.

V usage is TRBV5-8 and J usage is TRBJ1-1; perhaps TRBD1 as D (5 bases). CDR3 length: 14 residues. V gave up 0 bases and J gave up 1 base, with 7 bases separating them. The germline CDR1 and CDR2 sequences are SGHTS and YDEGEE. This chain's CDR3 is CASSLAGGNTEAFF. Written as DNA, the CDR3 is TGTGCCAGCAGCTTGGCCGGGGGGAACACTGAAGCTTTCTTT.

The J gene is TRBJ1-5, the V gene TRBV4-2, with 8 bases matching TRBD1. Unmatched junction bases numbered 9, after V lost 2 bases and J lost 0 bases. Germline CDR1 reads LGHNA; CDR2 reads YNFKEQ. The CDR3 has 18 amino acids. The CDR3 region has the DNA TGTGCCAGCAGCCAAACGACAGGGGACCTATATAGCAATCAGCCCCAGCATTTT. Translation: CASSQTTGDLYSNQPQHF.

This chain links TRBV28 with TRBJ1-1; TRBD1 is a possible D gene (5 bases). CDR1 is MDHEN, CDR2 SYDVKM, per germline. The ends were cut back, 8 bases at V and 1 base at J, with 17 bases in the middle. CDR3 size: 15 residues. The CDR3 sequence is CASGPPGGTNTEAFF. For the CDR3, the DNA is TGTGCCAGCGGGCCCCCTGGGGGGACGAACACTGAAGCTTTCTTT.

The chain is built from TRBV12-5 and TRBJ2-3; 14 nucleotides line up with TRBD2. The ends lost 4 bases at V and 1 base at J; junction bases unmatched: 7. Per the germline V gene, CDR1 is LGHNT and CDR2 is FRNRAP. CDR3 length: 18 amino acids. The CDR3 DNA is TGTGCTAGTGGTTCCCGACTAGCGGGAGGGCCCGGCACAGATACGCAGTATTTT. Protein product: CASGSRLAGGPGTDTQYF.

This rearrangement joins TRBV25-1 to TRBJ1-2, with 8 bases fitting TRBD1. This CDR3 spans 15 amino acids. Trimming took 4 bases from V and 2 from J; bases not matched to a gene: 6. Germline V gene sequence: CDR1 MGHDK, CDR2 SYGVNS. The CDR3 sequence: CASSGRTGTNYGYTF. CDR3 coding DNA: TGTGCCAGCAGTGGTCGGACAGGGACCAACTATGGCTACACCTTC.

This CDR3 is CASSGAGGITGELFF. The CDR3 DNA follows: TGTGCCAGCAGTGGGGCAGGGGGCATTACCGGGGAGCTGTTTTTT. The chain couples TRBV2 to TRBJ2-2, with 8 bases matching TRBD1. Per the germline V gene, CDR1 is SNHLY and CDR2 is FYNNEI. The J segment lost 5 bases and the V segment lost 4 bases, leaving 6 bases of the junction unmatched. This CDR3 is built from 15 residues.

The chain employs TRBV9 and TRBJ2-5; D may be TRBD2 (5 bases). V was trimmed by 0 bases and J by 5 bases, leaving 14 bases between them. CDR1 is SGDLS, CDR2 YYNGEE, per germline. The CDR3 has 15 residues. As DNA, the CDR3 is TGTGCCAGCAGCGTAGTCGGCGCCCAGCGGGAGACCCAGTACTTC. Its translation is CASSVVGAQRETQYF.

The V call is TRBV28, the J call TRBJ1-1; D may be TRBD1 (6 bases). This CDR3 region has 15 residues. The V end lost 6 bases, the J end lost 5 bases, and 19 bases lay between the germline ends. The V gene's germline CDR1 is MDHEN and CDR2 SYDVKM. The CDR3 region is CASSLPSGAGTEAFF. The CDR3 nucleotides read TGTGCCAGCAGCCTCCCTTCAGGGGCTGGGACTGAAGCTTTCTTT. The whole variable domain, remainder taken from reference TRBV28 and TRBJ1-1, is DVKVTQSSRYLVKRTGEKVFLECVQDMDHENMFWYRQDPGLGLRLIYFSYDVKMKEKGDIPEGYSVSREKKERFSLILESASTNQTSMYLCASSLPSGAGTEAFFGQGTRLTVV.